The T cell receptor (beta chain) under discussion was sequenced for a study of T cells in Graves' hyperthyroidism and ophthalmopathy. Study overall: Peripheral blood specimens were obtained at initial diagnosis, prior to any treatment.

The CDR3 totals 17 residues. Losses at the gene ends were 5 bases for V and 3 bases for J; bases not matched to a gene: 14. Germline V gene lookup returns CDR1 PRHDT and CDR2 FYEKMQ (reference sequence). This clonotype was counted ten times or more. The investigators amplified TCR beta CDR3 regions from RNA transcripts. The TCR CDR3 was amplified in a first-round RT-PCR using the HTBI primer set. TCRdb itself ran the multiplex PCR reads through MiXCR, one entry per CDR3 protein. Of a few hundred thousand distinct CDR3 sequences listed, 13% to 15% are singletons. Each ophthalmopathy patient scored at least 3 on the Clinical Activity Score and at least 4 on NOSPECS grade, with duration under 3 months. The diagnoses drew upon clinical symptoms, serum thyroxine and TRAb, thyroid ultrasound and orbital computed tomography. Source material for PBMCs was 9 to 10 ml fresh peripheral blood.

The sample comprised blood. The chain recombines TRBV13 with TRBJ2-3; TRBD2 matches at 7 bases. This receptor was obtained from a woman in her thirties with Graves' ophthalmopathy. CDR3 DNA: TGTGCCAGCAGCCCCCACGTAGCCGGGGGGAATACAGATACGCAGTATTTT. This sequence encodes CASSPHVAGGNTDTQYF.